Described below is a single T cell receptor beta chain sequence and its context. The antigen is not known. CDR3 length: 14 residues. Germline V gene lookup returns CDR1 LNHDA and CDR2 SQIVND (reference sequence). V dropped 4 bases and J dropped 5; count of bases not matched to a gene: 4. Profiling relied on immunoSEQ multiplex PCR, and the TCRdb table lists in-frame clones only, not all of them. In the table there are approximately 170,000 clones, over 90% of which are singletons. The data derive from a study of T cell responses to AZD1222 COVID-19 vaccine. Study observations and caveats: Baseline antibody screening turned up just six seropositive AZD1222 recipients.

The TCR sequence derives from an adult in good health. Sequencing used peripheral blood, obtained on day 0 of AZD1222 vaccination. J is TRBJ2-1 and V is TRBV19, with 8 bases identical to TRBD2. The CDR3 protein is CASSTGLAHNEQFF. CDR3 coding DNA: TGTGCCAGTAGTACCGGACTAGCTCACAATGAGCAGTTCTTC.